This TCR beta chain is drawn from a study of CD8 T cells in Susac syndrome. Germline CDR1 and CDR2: LGHNT and FRNRAP. The CDR3 sequence is 14 residues long. With 6 bases clipped from V and 6 bases from J, the junction kept 9 bases outside the gene matches. RNA was extracted with the RNeasy kit, and a quantity of roughly 0.5 to 1 ug was reverse transcribed using random hexamers. TCRdb re-called the immunoSEQ multiplex PCR reads through MiXCR, storing one row per CDR3 protein. Of 150,000 or so distinct CDR3 sequences listed, roughly 94% were seen once; the top ten hold roughly 0.21%. The chain uses TRBV12-5 and TRBJ1-2; 8 positions match TRBD1. The TCR sequence derives from a human donor with multiple sclerosis. Sample: CD8+ T cells from PBMCs. CDR3 sequence: CASGSPGGADGYTF. CDR3 coding DNA: TGTGCTAGTGGGTCCCCAGGGGGCGCAGATGGCTACACCTTC.